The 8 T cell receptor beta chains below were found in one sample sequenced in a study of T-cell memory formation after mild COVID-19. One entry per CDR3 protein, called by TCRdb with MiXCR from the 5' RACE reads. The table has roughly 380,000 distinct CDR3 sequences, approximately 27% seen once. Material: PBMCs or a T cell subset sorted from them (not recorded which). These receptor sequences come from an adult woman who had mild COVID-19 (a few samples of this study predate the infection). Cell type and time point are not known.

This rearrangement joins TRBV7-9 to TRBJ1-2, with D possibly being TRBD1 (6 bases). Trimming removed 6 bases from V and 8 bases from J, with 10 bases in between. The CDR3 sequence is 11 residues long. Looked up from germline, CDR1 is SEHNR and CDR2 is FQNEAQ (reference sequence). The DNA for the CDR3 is TGTGCCAGCAGACGACAGGACGGCTACACCTTC. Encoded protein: CASRRQDGYTF.

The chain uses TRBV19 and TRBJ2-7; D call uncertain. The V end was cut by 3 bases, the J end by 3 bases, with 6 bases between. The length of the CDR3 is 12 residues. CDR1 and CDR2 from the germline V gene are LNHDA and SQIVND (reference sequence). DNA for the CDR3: TGTGCCAGTAGTATTAGAGTCTACGAGCAGTACTTC. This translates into CASSIRVYEQYF.

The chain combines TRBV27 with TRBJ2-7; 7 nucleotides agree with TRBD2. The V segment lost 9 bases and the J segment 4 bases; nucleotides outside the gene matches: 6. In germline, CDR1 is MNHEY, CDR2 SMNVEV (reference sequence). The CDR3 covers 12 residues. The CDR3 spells CASSGRKYEQYF. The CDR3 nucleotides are TGTGCCAGTAGCGGGCGCAAGTACGAGCAGTACTTC.

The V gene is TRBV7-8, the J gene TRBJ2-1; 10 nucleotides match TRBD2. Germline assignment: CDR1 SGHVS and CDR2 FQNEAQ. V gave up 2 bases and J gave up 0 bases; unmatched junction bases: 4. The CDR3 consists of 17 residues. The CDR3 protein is CASSLWASGSSYNEQFF. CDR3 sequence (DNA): TGTGCCAGCAGCTTATGGGCTAGCGGGAGCTCCTACAATGAGCAGTTCTTC.

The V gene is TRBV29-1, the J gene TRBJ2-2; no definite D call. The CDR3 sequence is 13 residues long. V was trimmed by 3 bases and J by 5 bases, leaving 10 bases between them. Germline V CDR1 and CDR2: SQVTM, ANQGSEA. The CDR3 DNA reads TGCAGCGTTGAGAAGGCCATAACCGGGGAGCTGTTTTTT. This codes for CSVEKAITGELFF.

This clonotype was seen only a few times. In DNA, the CDR3 is TGTGCCAGCAGCCCCCCGGTCAATGAGCAGTTCTTC. Protein sequence: CASSPPVNEQFF. V usage is TRBV11-3 and J usage is TRBJ2-1, with D unclear. From germline, CDR1 is SGHNT and CDR2 YENEEA. The CDR3 covers 12 residues. V lost 5 bases and J lost 6, with 8 bases in between.

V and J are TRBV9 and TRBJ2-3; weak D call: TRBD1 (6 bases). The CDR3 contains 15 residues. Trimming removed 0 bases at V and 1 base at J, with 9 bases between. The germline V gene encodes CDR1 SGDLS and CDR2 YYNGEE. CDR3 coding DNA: TGTGCCAGCAGCGTAGGGACAGCGGGCACAGATACGCAGTATTTT. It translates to CASSVGTAGTDTQYF.

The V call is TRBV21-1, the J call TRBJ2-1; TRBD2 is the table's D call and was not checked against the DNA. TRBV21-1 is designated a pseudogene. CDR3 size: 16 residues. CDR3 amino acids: CASSKGLASSYNEQFF. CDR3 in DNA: TGTGCCAGCAGCAAGGGACTAGCTAGCTCCTACAATGAGCAGTTCTTC.